Detailed here is one TCR beta chain. Authors' methods: The authors estimated nucleated cell counts from reference gene primer amplification. Assay used: immunoSEQ multiplex PCR; TCRdb lists only in-frame clones, some missing. Clone size and V and J calls were adopted from that table, with D and trimming inferred from the DNA. This table has 100,000 to 150,000 clones, roughly four fifths appearing once. The CDR3 is 16 residues long. Germline trimming cut 2 bases from V and 7 bases from J; bases unmatched to any gene: 10. Germline lookup yields CDR1 MGHRA and CDR2 YSYEKL. This sample stems from a study of blood T cell repertoires in COVID-19. Study-wide context: The United States, Italy and Spain supplied acute and convalescent COVID-19 samples. In each case, the material was cDNA or gDNA derived from T cells, B-cell-depleted T cells, or PBMCs.

Seattle-derived patients entered the study during active infection and were followed longitudinally. The chain combines TRBV4-1 with TRBJ1-2; 10 bases map to TRBD1. This TCR came from a man aged 25 to 40 with COVID-19, enrolled during active disease. The sequenced sample consisted of peripheral blood. Written as DNA, the CDR3 is TGCGCCAGCAGCCAACTAGCCGGGACAGGGGAACGTGGCTACACCTTC. It encodes CASSQLAGTGERGYTF.